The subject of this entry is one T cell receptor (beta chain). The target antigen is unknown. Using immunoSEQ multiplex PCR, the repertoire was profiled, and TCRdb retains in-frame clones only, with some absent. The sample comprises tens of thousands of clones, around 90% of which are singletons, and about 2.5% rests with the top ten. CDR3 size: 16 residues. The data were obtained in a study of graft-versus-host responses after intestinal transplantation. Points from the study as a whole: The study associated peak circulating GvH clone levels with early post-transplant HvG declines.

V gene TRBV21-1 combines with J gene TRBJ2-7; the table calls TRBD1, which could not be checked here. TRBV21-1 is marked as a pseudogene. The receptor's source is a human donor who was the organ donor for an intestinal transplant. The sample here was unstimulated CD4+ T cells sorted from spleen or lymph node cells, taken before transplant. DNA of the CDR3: TGTGCCAGCAGCAAAGATAGGACAGGGGGCCCCTACGAGCAGTACTTC. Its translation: CASSKDRTGGPYEQYF.